Presented here are 21 T cell receptor beta chains from one specimen sequenced in a study of blood T cell repertoires in COVID-19. Sequencing used immunoSEQ multiplex PCR; TCRdb keeps in-frame clones, though not all of them. Of around 30,000 clones detected, more than 80% appear once; the ten largest clones hold approximately 0.95%. The material sequenced was peripheral blood. These receptors were taken from a male donor with active COVID-19.

V and J are TRBV7-2 and TRBJ2-5; possibly TRBD1 for D (5 bases). Looked up from germline, CDR1 is SGHTA and CDR2 is FQGNSA. V lost 1 base, J lost 5 bases, and 8 bases lay in between. The CDR3 covers 13 residues. The CDR3 DNA sequence: TGTGCCAGCAGCTTAGGACAGACGGAGACCCAGTACTTC. This gives the protein CASSLGQTETQYF.

This clone was seen once. V is TRBV7-9 and J is TRBJ1-2; D might be TRBD1 (5 bases). V was cut by 2 bases and J by 4 bases, with 8 bases left in between. Germline CDR1 reads SEHNR; CDR2 reads FQNEAQ (reference sequence). The CDR3 sequence is 13 residues long. CDR3 sequence (DNA): TGTGCCAGCAGCTTACAGGGTGTCTATGGCTACACCTTC. Translating gives CASSLQGVYGYTF.

The chain uses TRBV3-1 (or the pseudogene TRBV3-2) and TRBJ2-2; 10 nucleotides align to TRBD2. Germline V gene data show CDR1 as LGHDT and CDR2 as YNNKEL (reference sequence). The CDR3 extends over 16 amino acids. The trim removed 6 bases at V and 5 bases at J, leaving 9 bases unmatched. The CDR3 DNA reads TGTGCCAGCAGGGTCAGCGGGGGGGCTGTGACCGGGGAGCTGTTTTTT. It encodes CASRVSGGAVTGELFF.

The V call is TRBV5-1, the J call TRBJ2-2; 9 bases are a match to TRBD1. There are 15 residues in the CDR3. Trimming removed 3 bases from V and 7 bases from J; junction bases left unmatched: 7. Germline assignment: CDR1 SGHRS and CDR2 YFSETQ. Here the CDR3 DNA reads TGCGCCAGCAGCTGGAGGACAGGGGCGGGCGGGGAGCTGTTTTTT. Translated, it gives CASSWRTGAGGELFF.

V usage is TRBV19 and J usage is TRBJ1-2, with D maybe TRBD1 (5 bases). V lost 7 bases to trimming and J lost 4 bases, with 19 bases between them. CDR3 length: 15 amino acids. Germline V CDR1 and CDR2: LNHDA, SQIVND (reference sequence). CDR3 amino acids: CASNKRDFVGYGYTF. The CDR3 coding sequence is TGTGCCAGTAACAAAAGGGACTTTGTAGGCTATGGCTACACCTTC.

The chain has TRBV6-2 or TRBV6-3 and TRBJ1-2, with a weak D call TRBD1 (5 bases). CDR3 length equals 17 residues. Germline CDR1 is MNHEY and CDR2 is SVGEGT. V lost 6 bases, J lost 0 bases, and 20 bases lay in between. CDR3 nucleotides: TGTGCCAGCAGCGATAGGGGAAAGGCAGGAGCTAACTATGGCTACACCTTC. As protein: CASSDRGKAGANYGYTF.

The V call is TRBV12-3 or TRBV12-4, the J call TRBJ1-2; no definite D call. The CDR3 has 11 amino acids. V lost 10 bases to trimming and J lost 0 bases, with 6 bases between them. Here the CDR3 DNA reads TGTGCCACCGCGGCTAACTATGGCTACACCTTC. Protein: CATAANYGYTF.

CDR3 DNA: TGTGCCACCAGCAGAGATAGGGGGGGCGCATGGCCAGCTTTCTTT. Its translation is CATSRDRGGAWPAFF. The chain is built from TRBV15 and TRBJ1-1, with D maybe TRBD1 (6 bases). Germline loops: CDR1 LNHNV, CDR2 YYDKDF (reference sequence). Trimming took off 0 bases at V and 10 bases at J, with 18 bases between the two ends. The CDR3 consists of 15 residues.

The V call is TRBV4-2, the J call TRBJ2-1; TRBD2 agrees at 7 bases. Trimming removed 0 bases from V and 1 base from J; junction bases left unmatched: 0. Germline CDR1 LGHNA, CDR2 YNFKEQ. The CDR3 consists of 15 residues. The CDR3 loop is CASSQEGGSYNEQFF. In DNA, the CDR3 is TGTGCCAGCAGCCAAGAGGGGGGGTCCTACAATGAGCAGTTCTTC.

The V and J genes are TRBV4-3 and TRBJ1-4; D is uncertain. Germline values: CDR1 LGHNA, CDR2 YSLEER. The ends were cut back, 4 bases at V and 4 bases at J, with 13 bases in the middle. This CDR3 is built from 15 residues. CDR3 DNA sequence: TGCGCCAGCAGCCCGAGCGGAGGTATTAATGAAAAACTGTTTTTT. It encodes CASSPSGGINEKLFF.

The rearrangement uses TRBV9 and TRBJ2-5, with 9 bases identical to TRBD2. The CDR3 sequence is 20 residues long. CDR1 SGDLS and CDR2 YYNGEE come from the germline V gene. Germline trimming cut 0 bases from V and 2 bases from J; bases unmatched to any gene: 17. CDR3 in amino acids: CASSVGFAKRLAGLQETQYF. CDR3 in DNA: TGTGCCAGCAGCGTAGGTTTCGCGAAAAGGCTAGCGGGGTTACAAGAGACCCAGTACTTC.

The V call is TRBV12-3 or TRBV12-4, the J call TRBJ1-1; D is unresolved. The CDR3 has 13 residues. V was cut by 3 bases and J by 1 base, with 6 bases left in between. CDR3 sequence reads: CASSFNTNTEAFF. The CDR3 nucleotides read TGTGCCAGCAGTTTCAACACGAACACTGAAGCTTTCTTT.

The chain is built from TRBV7-2 and TRBJ2-7, with D possibly matching TRBD1 (6 bases). Looked up from germline, CDR1 is SGHTA and CDR2 is FQGNSA. CDR3 size: 15 residues. V lost 4 bases and J 0 bases, leaving 13 bases between the germline ends. DNA for the CDR3: TGTGCCAGCAGCTCGACAGGAATCCTCTCCTACGAGCAGTACTTC. Amino acids: CASSSTGILSYEQYF.

V gene TRBV18 combines with J gene TRBJ1-2; 9 nucleotides match TRBD1. Per germline, CDR1 KGHSH and CDR2 LQKENI. The CDR3 is made up of 18 amino acids. V gave up 3 bases and J gave up 6 bases; unmatched junction bases: 17. Here the CDR3 DNA reads TGTGCCAGCTCACCGACCCATTTGGGGACAGGGATCTCCGATGGCTACACCTTC. Protein: CASSPTHLGTGISDGYTF.

The CDR3 region is CASSYFPNFWGQDTEAFF. CDR3 bases: TGTGCCAGCAGTTATTTCCCCAATTTCTGGGGACAAGACACTGAAGCTTTCTTT. V usage is TRBV6-2 or TRBV6-3 and J usage is TRBJ1-1, with D perhaps matching TRBD1 (6 bases). Trimming shortened V by 3 bases and J by 3 bases, and 23 bases separated the two germline ends. Per the germline V gene, CDR1 is MNHEY and CDR2 is SVGEGT. This CDR3 spans 18 amino acids.

This chain links TRBV6-2 or TRBV6-3 with TRBJ1-2; D might be TRBD1 (6 bases). The CDR3 loop spans 18 amino acids. V lost 2 bases, J lost 3 bases, and 22 bases lay in between. CDR1 and CDR2 (germline): MNHEY, SVGEGT. The CDR3, as DNA: TGTGCCAGCAGTTACGCCGCCCGAACCGGACAGCTTCACTATGGCTACACCTTC. It specifies CASSYAARTGQLHYGYTF.

The rearrangement links TRBV29-1 to TRBJ2-5; 7 positions agree with TRBD2. The CDR3 is made up of 13 amino acids. Trimming cost V 3 bases and J 5 bases; bases outside gene matches: 6. The germline V gene encodes CDR1 SQVTM and CDR2 ANQGSEA. The CDR3 reads CSVDGEGGETQYF. CDR3 nucleotide sequence: TGCAGCGTTGATGGGGAGGGAGGGGAGACCCAGTACTTC.

J is TRBJ2-7 and V is TRBV3-1 (or the pseudogene TRBV3-2); 9 nucleotides agree with TRBD2. TRBJ2-1 explains the end of the DNA better; the J call may be wrong. The germline CDR1 and CDR2 sequences are LGHDT and YNNKEL (reference sequence). The length of the CDR3 is 16 residues. CDR3 region: CASSQGLAGGRNEQFF. The CDR3 coding sequence is TGTGCCAGCAGCCAAGGTCTGGCGGGGGGGCGCAATGAGCAGTTCTTC.

This chain connects TRBV6-1 to TRBJ2-4; a weak D match, TRBD2 (7 bases). CDR1 and CDR2 (germline): MNHNS, SASEGT. V was trimmed by 0 bases and J by 9 bases, leaving 12 bases between them. The CDR3 runs 14 residues. CDR3 sequence: CASSEALRGGIQYF. The CDR3 DNA follows: TGTGCCAGCAGTGAAGCGCTTAGGGGGGGCATTCAGTACTTC.

CDR3 sequence: CASSQGISGVSGNTIYF. The CDR3 DNA follows: TGCGCCAGCAGCCAAGGGATCTCAGGTGTCTCTGGAAACACCATATATTTT. V usage is TRBV4-3 and J usage is TRBJ1-3; D is ambiguous. This CDR3 is 17 amino acids long. Trimming took 1 base from V and 0 from J, leaving 13 bases between them. Germline V gene data show CDR1 as LGHNA and CDR2 as YSLEER.

The chain couples TRBV7-9 to TRBJ1-1, with 9 positions matching TRBD1. The CDR3 sequence is 14 residues long. J gave up 5 bases and V 3 bases, and 4 bases lay outside the gene matches. Germline V gene data show CDR1 as SEHNR and CDR2 as FQNEAQ (reference sequence). The CDR3 spells CASSFGTGTTEAFF. CDR3 bases: TGTGCCAGCAGCTTTGGGACAGGGACAACTGAAGCTTTCTTT.